The next 16 T cell receptor beta chains were all read from a single sample in a study of blood T cell repertoires in COVID-19. Sequencing was performed with immunoSEQ multiplex PCR; in TCRdb, only in-frame clones are kept and a portion is missing. Here the sample spans about 310,000 clones, 90% being singletons. Sequenced: peripheral blood. These receptors were obtained from a woman in her 40s with COVID-19, enrolled during active disease.

The chain has TRBV18 and TRBJ1-1, with D possibly being TRBD1 (6 bases). The germline CDR1 and CDR2 sequences are KGHSH and LQKENI. Trimming removed 6 bases at V and 4 bases at J, with 15 bases between. This CDR3 has 14 amino acids. The CDR3, as DNA: TGTGCCAGCTCCCAAGGGGGAGAAGGCACTGAAGCTTTCTTT. Translating it yields CASSQGGEGTEAFF.

DNA for the CDR3: TGTGCCAGCAGGCTCCTCGGGGAACGACTGTTTTTT. Its protein is CASRLLGERLFF. This sequence joins TRBV2 and TRBJ1-4; D is unresolved. Trimming left V 6 bases short and J 13 bases short, with 15 bases between. Germline V gene lookup returns CDR1 SNHLY and CDR2 FYNNEI. This CDR3 comprises 12 residues. The full variable domain, its missing parts supplied by reference TRBV2 and TRBJ1-4, is EPEVTQTPSHQVTQMGQEVILRCVPISNHLYFYWYRQILGQKVEFLVSFYNNEISEKSEIFDDQFSVERPDGSNFTLKIRSTKLEDSAMYFCASRLLGERLFFGSGTQLSVL.

The chain uses TRBV7-2 and TRBJ2-7; 10 bases fit TRBD1. CDR1 and CDR2 (germline): SGHTA, FQGNSA. The CDR3 is 14 amino acids. Losses at the gene ends were 3 bases for V and 6 bases for J; bases not matched to a gene: 5. CDR3 residues: CASSFRQGAVEQYF. In DNA form, the CDR3 reads TGTGCCAGCAGCTTCCGACAGGGGGCCGTCGAGCAGTACTTC.

This clone was recorded once. The gene calls are TRBV12-1 and TRBJ1-5. TRBV12-1 is a pseudogene locus. The CDR3 runs to 14 residues. CDR3 loop: CASDSNHSNQPQHF. The DNA for the CDR3 is TGTGCCAGCGACTCAAATCATAGCAATCAGCCCCAGCATTTT.

This clone came up once. The CDR3, as DNA: TGTGCCAGCAGCTTAGTTTCTGCGAGCTCTGGAAACACCATATATTTT. It yields the protein CASSLVSASSGNTIYF. The chain uses TRBV7-2 and TRBJ1-3, with D uncertain. Trimming removed 1 base from V and 0 bases from J, with 10 bases in between. The length of the CDR3 is 16 residues. Per germline, CDR1 SGHTA and CDR2 FQGNSA. Together with reference TRBV7-2 and TRBJ1-3, the CDR3 gives the full variable domain: GAGVSQSPSNKVTEKGKDVELRCDPISGHTALYWYRQSLGQGLEFLIYFQGNSAPDKSGLPSDRFSAERTGGSVSTLTIQRTQQEDSAVYLCASSLVSASSGNTIYFGEGSWLTVV.

This clone was counted between two and nine times. V is TRBV6-5 and J is TRBJ1-5; TRBD1 agrees at 8 bases. J was trimmed by 3 bases and V by 5 bases; bases with no gene match: 6. Germline CDR1 reads MNHEY; CDR2 reads SVGAGI. This CDR3 is 15 amino acids long. The CDR3 sequence: CASSTRTGHNQPQHF. The CDR3 bases are TGTGCCAGCAGTACCCGGACAGGGCACAATCAGCCCCAGCATTTT.

This clone showed up just a few times. This sequence joins TRBV27 and TRBJ2-5; 12 bases are a match to TRBD2. V was clipped by 5 bases and J by 2 bases; unmatched bases: 6. CDR1 is MNHEY and CDR2 is SMNVEV in the germline V gene (reference sequence). The length of the CDR3 is 16 residues. Written as DNA, the CDR3 is TGTGCCAGCAGTGCCTCTAGCGGGAGGGGTCAAGAGACCCAGTACTTC. Translated: CASSASSGRGQETQYF.

The chain combines TRBV27 with TRBJ1-3; maybe TRBD1 (6 bases). The germline V and J ends were trimmed by 6 bases and 0 bases, with 12 bases remaining between them. The germline gives CDR1 MNHEY, CDR2 SMNVEV (reference sequence). The CDR3 runs to 15 residues. CDR3 protein: CASSRTTGSGNTIYF. CDR3 DNA sequence: TGTGCCAGCAGCCGAACGACAGGCTCTGGAAACACCATATATTTT.

The chain joins TRBV13 to TRBJ2-7; 12 nucleotides agree with TRBD1. J gave up 1 base and V 4 bases, and 11 bases lay outside the gene matches. The CDR3 runs to 18 residues. Per germline, CDR1 PRHDT and CDR2 FYEKMQ (reference sequence). For the CDR3, the DNA is TGTGCCAGCAGCTCTACCGGGACAGGGGGCCCAGGGTCCTACGAGCAGTACTTC. It encodes CASSSTGTGGPGSYEQYF. Looking up the rest from reference TRBV13 and TRBJ2-7 gives the full variable domain: AAGVIQSPRHLIKEKRETATLKCYPIPRHDTVYWYQQGPGQDPQFLISFYEKMQSDKGSIPDRFSAQQFSDYHSELNMSSLELGDSALYFCASSSTGTGGPGSYEQYFGPGTRLTVT.

The chain combines TRBV5-1 with TRBJ1-1; D not certain. V lost 0 bases and J lost 5, with 11 bases in between. Germline CDR1 is SGHRS and CDR2 is YFSETQ. This CDR3 comprises 14 residues. CDR3 coding DNA: TGCGCCAGCAGCTTGGAGTCGCTCGGGACTGAAGCTTTCTTT. The encoded protein is CASSLESLGTEAFF.

V is TRBV5-6 and J is TRBJ1-1; 7 nucleotides line up with TRBD1. The CDR3 runs to 15 residues. Germline V gives CDR1 SGHDT, CDR2 YYEEEE. Trimming cost V 4 bases and J 0 bases; bases outside gene matches: 6. CDR3 in amino acids: CASSPPGQLNTEAFF. CDR3 nucleotide sequence: TGTGCCAGCAGCCCCCCGGGACAGCTGAACACTGAAGCTTTCTTT. Full variable domain (rest looked up from reference TRBV5-6 and TRBJ1-1): DAGVTQSPTHLIKTRGQQVTLRCSPKSGHDTVSWYQQALGQGPQFIFQYYEEEERQRGNFPDRFSGHQFPNYSSELNVNALLLGDSALYLCASSPPGQLNTEAFFGQGTRLTVV.

CDR3 nucleotide sequence: TGCGCCAGCAGCCAAGTTTCCCCAGGGCCCTTGGACAATGAGCAGTTCTTC. It translates to CASSQVSPGPLDNEQFF. V is TRBV4-1 and J is TRBJ2-1; TRBD1 might be the D (5 bases). V was trimmed by 1 base and J by 5 bases, leaving 18 bases between them. CDR1 and CDR2 (germline): MGHRA, YSYEKL. The CDR3 runs to 17 residues.

The chain recombines TRBV5-1 with TRBJ2-1, with D maybe TRBD1 (6 bases). There are 15 residues in the CDR3. Germline V gene sequence: CDR1 SGHRS, CDR2 YFSETQ. With 4 bases removed from V and 5 bases from J, the gap between germline ends came to 16 bases. For the CDR3, the DNA is TGCGCCAGCAGCCCCAGTGGGTGGACAGACAATGAGCAGTTCTTC. Amino acids: CASSPSGWTDNEQFF.

J is TRBJ1-2 and V is TRBV18, with a weak D call TRBD1 (5 bases). V lost 0 bases and J 2 bases, leaving 10 bases between the germline ends. The V gene's germline CDR1 is KGHSH and CDR2 LQKENI. The CDR3 loop spans 15 amino acids. CDR3 DNA: TGTGCCAGCTCACCACCGGCGACAGACAACTATGGCTACACCTTC. This encodes CASSPPATDNYGYTF.

This chain connects TRBV5-1 to TRBJ1-6; 7 nucleotides align to TRBD1. This CDR3 spans 16 amino acids. Per the germline V gene, CDR1 is SGHRS and CDR2 is YFSETQ. Trimming at V came to 0 bases and at J to 10 bases, leaving 10 bases not matched to a gene. CDR3: CASSLAVTGARSPLHF. The CDR3 nucleotides are TGCGCCAGCAGCTTGGCAGTTACAGGGGCCCGGTCACCCCTCCACTTT.

In this sample, this clone turned up a few times. V and J are TRBV19 and TRBJ1-5; weak D call: TRBD1 (5 bases). Germline CDR1 is LNHDA and CDR2 is SQIVND (reference sequence). V lost 7 bases, J lost 7 bases, and 14 bases lay in between. The length of the CDR3 is 13 residues. The chain's CDR3 is CASNVQGSQPQHF. CDR3 coding DNA: TGTGCCAGTAACGTTCAGGGTAGCCAGCCCCAGCATTTT.